The 5 T cell receptor beta chains presented below share a single source sample, sequenced in a study of shared clonotypes between healthy human individuals. Assay used: immunoSEQ multiplex PCR; TCRdb lists only in-frame clones, some missing. The sample gives more than 2 million clones, 85% to 95% of which show up once; more than 0.1% is in the top ten. Material: naive CD4+ T cells sorted from blood. The sample's subset: CD45RA+ positively selected. These receptors were collected from a man aged 18-30 years in good health.

The rearrangement uses TRBV6-5 and TRBJ2-7, with 8 bases aligning to TRBD1. In germline, CDR1 is MNHEY, CDR2 SVGAGI. Trimming took 8 bases from V and 12 from J; bases not matched to a gene: 15. The CDR3 is 13 residues long. DNA of the CDR3: TGTGCCAGCCGTCCCGTCACCAGGGGGCGCGTGTACTTC. Translation gives CASRPVTRGRVYF.

The genes are TRBV12-5 and TRBJ1-2, with 8 bases fitting TRBD1. The CDR3 is 13 amino acids. Germline lookup yields CDR1 LGHNT and CDR2 FRNRAP. V lost 6 bases and J lost 7; bases outside the gene matches: 7. Written as DNA, the CDR3 is TGTGCTAGTGGACTGGGACAGGAGGGTGGCTACACCTTC. Encoded protein: CASGLGQEGGYTF.

About this clone: A much larger clone is a single base away; this may be a read error. This chain links TRBV30 with TRBJ1-6; no firm D call. Germline values: CDR1 GTSNPN, CDR2 SVGIG (reference sequence). With 4 bases removed from V and 0 bases from J, the gap between germline ends came to 13 bases. CDR3 size: 16 residues. CDR3 loop: CAWTPTSDSYNSPLHF. In nucleotides, the CDR3 is TGTGCCTGGACCCCGACATCGGACTCCTATAATTCACCCCTCCACTTT. Full variable domain (remainder filled in from reference TRBV30 and TRBJ1-6): SQTIHQWPATLVQPVGSPLSLECTVEGTSNPNLYWYRQAAGRGLQLLFYSVGIGQISSEVPQNLSASRPQDRQFILSSKKLLLSDSGFYLCAWTPTSDSYNSPLHFGNGTRLTVT.

This clone was counted once. V and J are TRBV5-1 and TRBJ1-6; D perhaps matches TRBD1 (6 bases). Germline CDR1 is SGHRS and CDR2 is YFSETQ. V lost 2 bases, J lost 7 bases, and 13 bases lay in between. The CDR3 has 15 residues. CDR3 coding DNA: TGCGCCAGCAGCTTCGCAGGGGAGGCGAATTCACCCCTCCACTTT. Its protein product is CASSFAGEANSPLHF.

The chain has TRBV5-4 and TRBJ2-4; possible D gene TRBD2, 6 bases. Germline V gene lookup returns CDR1 SGHNT and CDR2 YYREEE (reference sequence). Trimming left V 2 bases short and J 0 bases short, with 9 bases between. The CDR3 totals 15 residues. CDR3 sequence reads: CASSFGGTAKNIQYF. The CDR3 DNA follows: TGTGCCAGCAGCTTTGGCGGGACAGCCAAAAACATTCAGTACTTC.